Following are 31 T cell receptor beta chains from one sample sequenced in a study of vaccination effects on CD4 cells after COVID-19. The antigens of these receptors remain unknown. ViraFEST assay sequencing came after antigen-specific CD4+ T cells were expanded with viral peptide pools. Scientists isolated CD4+ T cells after an approximately 10-day culture period ended. The infection with SARS-CoV-2 (confirmed by PCR) occurred in this person between March and December 2020. Sequenced by immunoSEQ multiplex PCR; TCRdb stores in-frame clones only, minus some. The sample yields around 46,000 clones, around 70% seen once. This material consisted of CD4+ T cells from PBMCs cultured with a peptide pool, taken before COVID-19 vaccination. The source of these receptors is a human donor who had a prior SARS-CoV-2 infection.

This clone was picked up a small number of times. The V and J genes are TRBV6-6 and TRBJ1-1; no reliable D call. CDR3 length: 13 residues. Germline V gene lookup returns CDR1 MNHNY and CDR2 SVGAGI (reference sequence). Trimming stripped 7 bases from V and 4 bases from J, with 13 bases between. CDR3 sequence reads: CASTRDVGTEAFF. The CDR3, as DNA: TGTGCCAGCACTAGAGACGTAGGCACTGAAGCTTTCTTT.

J is TRBJ1-5 and V is TRBV5-1, with D possibly being TRBD1 (5 bases). The germline CDR1 and CDR2 sequences are SGHRS and YFSETQ. The CDR3 extends over 14 amino acids. V lost 0 bases and J lost 8, with 12 bases in between. CDR3 region: CASSLGQGEEPQHF. The CDR3 region has the DNA TGCGCCAGCAGCTTGGGCCAGGGAGAGGAGCCCCAGCATTTT.

The chain couples TRBV6-5 to TRBJ2-3; D possibly corresponds to TRBD1 (5 bases). V gave up 5 bases and J gave up 3 bases, with 12 bases separating them. Germline V lookup: CDR1 MNHEY, CDR2 SVGAGI. The CDR3 is 14 amino acids. The CDR3 loop reads CASSHTGLTDTQYF. CDR3 coding DNA: TGTGCCAGCAGTCATACAGGCCTAACAGATACGCAGTATTTT.

This chain links TRBV5-1 with TRBJ2-3; D may correspond to TRBD1 or TRBD2 (6 bases each). Trimming removed 1 base from V and 3 bases from J, with 15 bases in between. Germline CDR1 and CDR2: SGHRS and YFSETQ. There are 16 residues in the CDR3. CDR3: CASSLTGGLRTDTQYF. The CDR3 region has the DNA TGCGCCAGCAGCTTGACCGGGGGCCTTAGGACAGATACGCAGTATTTT.

The gene calls are TRBV5-5 and TRBJ2-7; the D is unclear. V shed 1 base and J shed 7 bases, with 15 bases lying between them. Germline CDR1 SGHKS, CDR2 YYEKEE (reference sequence). The CDR3 is 14 amino acids. Here the CDR3 reads CASSLSSQPVEQYF. In nucleotides, the CDR3 is TGTGCCAGCAGCTTGTCGTCTCAGCCAGTGGAGCAGTACTTC.

The rearrangement joins TRBV7-2 to TRBJ2-5; D gene ambiguous. The CDR3 is 13 residues long. Trimming left V 2 bases short and J 1 base short, with 5 bases between. Germline V gene sequence: CDR1 SGHTA, CDR2 FQGNSA. The CDR3 is CASSLIAQETQYF. In nucleotides, the CDR3 is TGTGCCAGCAGCTTAATCGCCCAAGAGACCCAGTACTTC.

The CDR3, as DNA: TGCGCCAGCAGCTTGCCTGCGACAGATACGCAGTATTTT. It yields the protein CASSLPATDTQYF. The chain recombines TRBV5-1 with TRBJ2-3, with D uncertain. This CDR3 has 13 residues. Germline lookup yields CDR1 SGHRS and CDR2 YFSETQ. With 1 base removed from V and 3 bases from J, the gap between germline ends came to 6 bases.

CDR3 sequence (DNA): TGTGCCAGTGGAGGTGGAAAACTGTTTTTT. Protein product: CASGGGKLFF. This rearrangement joins TRBV2 to TRBJ1-4; no reliable D call. V was trimmed by 9 bases and J by 10 bases, leaving 9 bases between them. This CDR3 comprises 10 residues. Germline V gene lookup returns CDR1 SNHLY and CDR2 FYNNEI.

V usage is TRBV2 and J usage is TRBJ2-5; either TRBD1 or TRBD2 may supply D (7 bases each). CDR1 is SNHLY, CDR2 FYNNEI, per germline. The V and J ends lost 5 bases and 5 bases respectively, with 18 bases between them. This CDR3 region has 15 residues. The CDR3 DNA is TGTGCCAGCAGTAGGGAGGGGTACAGGGGCGAGACCCAGTACTTC. This sequence encodes CASSREGYRGETQYF. The full variable domain, its missing parts supplied by reference TRBV2 and TRBJ2-5, is EPEVTQTPSHQVTQMGQEVILRCVPISNHLYFYWYRQILGQKVEFLVSFYNNEISEKSEIFDDQFSVERPDGSNFTLKIRSTKLEDSAMYFCASSREGYRGETQYFGPGTRLLVL.

This clone appeared a few times. The rearrangement joins TRBV4-2 to TRBJ2-5, with unresolved D. The CDR3 consists of 15 residues. Germline V lookup: CDR1 LGHNA, CDR2 YNFKEQ. Trimming left V 0 bases short and J 5 bases short, with 13 bases between. The chain's CDR3 is CASSQEVNTRETQYF. As DNA, the CDR3 is TGTGCCAGCAGCCAAGAAGTGAACACTCGGGAGACCCAGTACTTC.

This clone has more than one count but fewer than ten. V gene TRBV12-5 combines with J gene TRBJ1-2, with unresolved D. CDR3 length: 13 residues. CDR1 and CDR2 (germline): LGHNT, FRNRAP. Trimming took 1 base from V and 7 from J, leaving 10 bases between them. CDR3 residues: CASGLGYSGGYTF. CDR3 DNA sequence: TGTGCTAGTGGTTTGGGGTATTCCGGTGGCTACACCTTC.

This clone came up once. CDR3 in DNA: TGTGCCTGGAGTGGTCAGGGGGCCCAGCCCCAGCATTTT. This codes for CAWSGQGAQPQHF. V usage is TRBV30 and J usage is TRBJ1-5, with TRBD1 identical over 8 bases. The CDR3 extends over 13 amino acids. Looked up from germline, CDR1 is GTSNPN and CDR2 is SVGIG (reference sequence). The trim removed 1 base at V and 7 bases at J, leaving 3 bases unmatched.

The chain uses TRBV25-1 and TRBJ2-1; TRBD2 matches at 10 bases. Germline assignment: CDR1 MGHDK and CDR2 SYGVNS. Germline trimming cut 4 bases from V and 2 bases from J; bases unmatched to any gene: 5. This CDR3 is 16 amino acids long. As DNA, the CDR3 is TGTGCCAGCAGTGTGATGAGCGGGGGGGCCTACAATGAGCAGTTCTTC. The encoded protein is CASSVMSGGAYNEQFF.

This chain links TRBV6-5 with TRBJ2-7; 13 bases agree with TRBD2. Germline trimming cut 4 bases from V and 7 bases from J; bases unmatched to any gene: 7. The CDR3 is made up of 15 amino acids. Per germline, CDR1 MNHEY and CDR2 SVGAGI. This CDR3 reads CASSFTSGRAVEQYF. In DNA form, the CDR3 reads TGTGCCAGCAGTTTCACTAGCGGGAGGGCAGTAGAGCAGTACTTC.

The chain is built from TRBV2 and TRBJ1-1, with no clear D. Looked up from germline, CDR1 is SNHLY and CDR2 is FYNNEI. The CDR3 totals 13 residues. V was pared by 5 bases and J by 1 base, with 8 bases between. The CDR3, as DNA: TGTGCCAGCAGTTCCGATGGGAACACTGAAGCTTTCTTT. This gives the protein CASSSDGNTEAFF.

The chain has TRBV7-2 and TRBJ2-3; 8 nucleotides line up with TRBD1. Losses at the gene ends were 4 bases for V and 3 bases for J; bases not matched to a gene: 6. CDR3 length: 15 residues. Looked up from germline, CDR1 is SGHTA and CDR2 is FQGNSA. CDR3 DNA sequence: TGTGCCAGCAGCTCCCAGACAGGGGCAACAGATACGCAGTATTTT. Amino acid sequence: CASSSQTGATDTQYF. Supplemented by reference TRBV7-2 and TRBJ2-3, the full variable domain reads GAGVSQSPSNKVTEKGKDVELRCDPISGHTALYWYRQSLGQGLEFLIYFQGNSAPDKSGLPSDRFSAERTGGSVSTLTIQRTQQEDSAVYLCASSSQTGATDTQYFGPGTRLTVL.

The chain uses TRBV9 and TRBJ2-3; perhaps TRBD1 as D (6 bases). This CDR3 is built from 16 residues. V gave up 3 bases and J gave up 4 bases, with 18 bases separating them. Germline assignment: CDR1 SGDLS and CDR2 YYNGEE. Written as DNA, the CDR3 is TGTGCCAGCAGCGGAACGACAGGAGACCAAGCAGATACGCAGTATTTT. It encodes CASSGTTGDQADTQYF.

CDR3 region: CASSLIGGFQPQHF. The CDR3 bases are TGTGCCAGCAGCTTAATAGGGGGTTTTCAGCCCCAGCATTTT. The V and J genes are TRBV5-5 and TRBJ1-5, with TRBD1 as a possible D gene (6 bases). Germline CDR1 is SGHKS and CDR2 is YYEKEE (reference sequence). V was pared by 2 bases and J by 6 bases, with 12 bases between. This CDR3 region has 14 residues. Supplemented by reference TRBV5-5 and TRBJ1-5, the full variable domain reads DAGVTQSPTHLIKTRGQQVTLRCSPISGHKSVSWYQQVLGQGPQFIFQYYEKEERGRGNFPDRFSARQFPNYSSELNVNALLLGDSALYLCASSLIGGFQPQHFGDGTRLSIL.

The chain couples TRBV5-1 to TRBJ1-4, with 7 nucleotides matching TRBD1. The V and J ends lost 0 bases and 2 bases, in that order; junction bases with no gene match: 4. CDR1 is SGHRS, CDR2 YFSETQ, per germline. The CDR3 runs 16 residues. The CDR3 DNA is TGCGCCAGCAGCTTGGGAGGACAGGCGACTAATGAAAAACTGTTTTTT. Its translation is CASSLGGQATNEKLFF.

V usage is TRBV2 and J usage is TRBJ2-4; the D is unclear. The V gene lost 2 bases and the J gene lost 10 bases, with 9 bases spanning the gap. Germline V gives CDR1 SNHLY, CDR2 FYNNEI. The CDR3 has 12 amino acids. CDR3 residues: CASSELVGIQYF. The CDR3 region has the DNA TGTGCCAGCAGTGAACTTGTAGGGATTCAGTACTTC.

This rearrangement joins TRBV5-1 to TRBJ2-2, with TRBD1 identical over 7 bases. Losses at the gene ends were 5 bases for V and 0 bases for J; bases not matched to a gene: 4. Germline V gene sequence: CDR1 SGHRS, CDR2 YFSETQ. The length of the CDR3 is 15 residues. CDR3 nucleotides: TGCGCCAGCAGACGACAGGGCACGAACACCGGGGAGCTGTTTTTT. Amino acids: CASRRQGTNTGELFF.

The V call is TRBV9, the J call TRBJ2-3; 8 bases match TRBD2. This CDR3 is built from 16 residues. The V and J ends lost 0 bases and 5 bases, in that order; junction bases with no gene match: 8. Germline values: CDR1 SGDLS, CDR2 YYNGEE. This chain's CDR3 is CASSVVVAGSQDTQYF. The CDR3 coding sequence is TGTGCCAGCAGCGTAGTGGTAGCGGGGTCCCAAGATACGCAGTATTTT.

The chain recombines TRBV3-1 (or the pseudogene TRBV3-2) with TRBJ2-7; 11 positions agree with TRBD2. V trimming: 4 bases; J trimming: 10 bases; junction bases outside the gene matches: 9. The CDR3 is made up of 14 amino acids. CDR1 LGHDT and CDR2 YNNKEL come from the germline V gene (reference sequence). The CDR3 coding sequence is TGTGCCAGCAGCCTGACTAGCGGGATGCCTGTCCAGTACTTC. The encoded protein is CASSLTSGMPVQYF.

The CDR3 coding sequence is TGTGCCAGCAGCAAAGAGAATCTTAGCGGGAAAATATACTACGAGCAGTACTTC. Translated, it gives CASSKENLSGKIYYEQYF. The J gene is TRBJ2-7, the V gene TRBV21-1; the table calls TRBD2, which could not be checked here. TRBV21-1 counts as a pseudogene. This CDR3 spans 18 amino acids.

This clone was seen a few times. This chain uses TRBV19 with TRBJ2-6, with 8 bases that match TRBD1. With 9 bases clipped from V and 0 bases from J, the junction kept 16 bases outside the gene matches. CDR1 is LNHDA and CDR2 is SQIVND in the germline V gene (reference sequence). This CDR3 is 19 amino acids long. The CDR3 DNA is TGTGCCAGCAGACGGGACAGGCCGTCTTCACTCTCTGGGGCCAACGTCCTGACTTTC. Amino acids: CASRRDRPSSLSGANVLTF.

This clone appeared a few times. The rearrangement links TRBV7-8 to TRBJ2-7; 7 nucleotides line up with TRBD2. Trimming at V came to 5 bases and at J to 0 bases, leaving 13 bases not matched to a gene. The CDR3 runs to 17 residues. Germline V gives CDR1 SGHVS, CDR2 FQNEAQ. CDR3 nucleotides: TGTGCCAGCAGCCCACACCCCGCCGGGGGGAGCTCCTACGAGCAGTACTTC. Translated: CASSPHPAGGSSYEQYF.

Only a few counts were recorded for this clone. The chain recombines TRBV7-6 with TRBJ1-1; a possible D gene is TRBD1 (5 bases). The germline CDR1 and CDR2 sequences are SGHVS and FNYEAQ. V lost 0 bases and J 4 bases, leaving 12 bases between the germline ends. The CDR3 totals 15 residues. The DNA for the CDR3 is TGTGCCAGCAGCTTAGCGGGCGGGGCTCGCACTGAAGCTTTCTTT. Translation: CASSLAGGARTEAFF. The entire variable domain, with the rest obtained from reference TRBV7-6 and TRBJ1-1, is as follows: GAGVSQSPRYKVTKRGQDVALRCDPISGHVSLYWYRQALGQGPEFLTYFNYEAQQDKSGLPNDRFSAERPEGSISTLTIQRTEQRDSAMYRCASSLAGGARTEAFFGQGTRLTVV.

The chain couples TRBV2 to TRBJ2-1; D is possibly TRBD1 (5 bases). CDR3 length: 14 residues. Trimming took off 7 bases at V and 2 bases at J, with 12 bases between the two ends. The germline V gene encodes CDR1 SNHLY and CDR2 FYNNEI. The CDR3 here is CASTPQGAYNEQFF. In DNA form, the CDR3 reads TGTGCCAGCACCCCCCAGGGTGCCTACAATGAGCAGTTCTTC.

This chain joins TRBV2 and TRBJ2-3; no reliable D call. Germline lookup yields CDR1 SNHLY and CDR2 FYNNEI. The CDR3 is made up of 14 amino acids. Trimming cost V 4 bases and J 7 bases, with 15 bases left between them. The CDR3 loop reads CASSVTFPRNTQYF. The DNA for the CDR3 is TGTGCCAGCAGTGTAACCTTCCCTCGAAATACGCAGTATTTT. Variable domain in full (rest from reference TRBV2 and TRBJ2-3): EPEVTQTPSHQVTQMGQEVILRCVPISNHLYFYWYRQILGQKVEFLVSFYNNEISEKSEIFDDQFSVERPDGSNFTLKIRSTKLEDSAMYFCASSVTFPRNTQYFGPGTRLTVL.

This clone has more than one count but fewer than ten. This sequence joins TRBV12-3 or TRBV12-4 and TRBJ1-1; D gene ambiguous. The CDR3 extends over 13 amino acids. Trimming pared 6 bases from V and 7 bases from J, leaving 15 bases between. DNA of the CDR3: TGTGCCAGCAGACTCGACGGATCCCTTGAAGCTTTCTTT. Translated, it gives CASRLDGSLEAFF.

The chain links TRBV5-4 to TRBJ1-2; 9 nucleotides match TRBD1. This CDR3 has 14 residues. Germline V lookup: CDR1 SGHNT, CDR2 YYREEE (reference sequence). The junction had 3 bases not matched to a gene; V was cut back by 0 bases and J by 6 bases. The CDR3 DNA reads as TGTGCCAGCAGCTTGGGGACAGGGGATAATGGCTACACCTTC. Its translation is CASSLGTGDNGYTF.